Sequencing of this T cell receptor (beta chain) was carried out in a study of blood T cell repertoires in COVID-19. In the study overall: Sample material is recorded as cDNA or gDNA derived from T cells, B-cell-depleted T cells, or PBMCs.

Study processing details: For nucleated cells, counts were estimated from reference gene primer amplification. Sequencing used immunoSEQ multiplex PCR; TCRdb keeps in-frame clones, though not all of them. That table furnishes V, J and clone size, whereas the DNA furnished D and trimming. This table has around 84,000 clones, over 80% appearing once. The junction had 5 bases not matched to a gene; V was cut back by 1 base and J by 6 bases. The CDR3 loop spans 14 amino acids. CDR1 SEHNR and CDR2 FQNEAQ come from the germline V gene (reference sequence). The specimen was peripheral blood. The TCR was taken from an elderly man with active or convalescent COVID-19. V and J are TRBV7-9 and TRBJ1-1; TRBD1 matches 7 bases. CDR3 coding DNA: TGTGCCAGCAGCTTAGAGACAGGGTCTGCTGAAGCTTTCTTT. Residues: CASSLETGSAEAFF.